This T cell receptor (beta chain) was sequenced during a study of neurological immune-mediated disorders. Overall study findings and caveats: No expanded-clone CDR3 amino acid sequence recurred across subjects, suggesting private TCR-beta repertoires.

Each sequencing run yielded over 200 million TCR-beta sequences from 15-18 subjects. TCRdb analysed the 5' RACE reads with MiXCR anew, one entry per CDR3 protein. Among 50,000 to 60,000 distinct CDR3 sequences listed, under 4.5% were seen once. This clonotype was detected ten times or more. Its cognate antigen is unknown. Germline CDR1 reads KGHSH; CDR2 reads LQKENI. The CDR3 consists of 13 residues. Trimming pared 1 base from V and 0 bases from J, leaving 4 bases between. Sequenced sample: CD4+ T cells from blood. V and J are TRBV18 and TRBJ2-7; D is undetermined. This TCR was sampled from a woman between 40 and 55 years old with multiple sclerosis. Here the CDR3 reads CASSPRASYEQYF. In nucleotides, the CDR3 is TGTGCCAGCTCACCACGGGCCTCCTACGAGCAGTACTTC.